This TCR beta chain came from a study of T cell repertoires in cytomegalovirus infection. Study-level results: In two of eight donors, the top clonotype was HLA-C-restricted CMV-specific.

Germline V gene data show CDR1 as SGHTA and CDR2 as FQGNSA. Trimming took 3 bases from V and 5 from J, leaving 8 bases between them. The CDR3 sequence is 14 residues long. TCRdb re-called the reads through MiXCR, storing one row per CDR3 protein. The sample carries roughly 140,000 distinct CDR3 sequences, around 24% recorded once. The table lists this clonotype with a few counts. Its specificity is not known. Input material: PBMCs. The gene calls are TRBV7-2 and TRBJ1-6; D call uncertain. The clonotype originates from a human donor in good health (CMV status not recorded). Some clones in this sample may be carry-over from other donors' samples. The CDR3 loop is CASSLPGNNSPLHF. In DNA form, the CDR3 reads TGTGCCAGCAGCTTGCCCGGGAATAATTCACCCCTCCACTTT.